This TCR beta chain was recorded in a study of T cell changes during pregnancy in multiple sclerosis. Profiling relied on immunoSEQ multiplex PCR, and the TCRdb table lists in-frame clones only, not all of them. The data contain 110,000 or so clones, roughly 92% of them singletons. Germline V gene sequence: CDR1 SGHTA, CDR2 FQGNSA. Trimming took off 5 bases at V and 3 bases at J, with 14 bases between the two ends. The CDR3 runs to 14 residues. This clone has just a few counts. The TCR sequence derives from a female donor with multiple sclerosis, enrolled in a pregnancy study. V and J are TRBV7-2 and TRBJ2-7, with TRBD1 as a possible D gene (5 bases). The sample consisted of peripheral blood, taken before pregnancy. The CDR3 protein is CASSPWGLHYEQYF. The DNA for the CDR3 is TGTGCCAGCAGCCCGTGGGGCCTCCACTACGAGCAGTACTTC. Drawing the rest from reference TRBV7-2 and TRBJ2-7, the complete variable domain is GAGVSQSPSNKVTEKGKDVELRCDPISGHTALYWYRQSLGQGLEFLIYFQGNSAPDKSGLPSDRFSAERTGGSVSTLTIQRTQQEDSAVYLCASSPWGLHYEQYFGPGTRLTVT.